The clone carrying this T cell receptor beta chain was recorded a few times. Its antigen is undetermined. The germline V and J ends were trimmed by 6 bases and 8 bases, with 13 bases remaining between them. The germline V gene encodes CDR1 MNHEY and CDR2 SMNVEV (reference sequence). CDR3 length: 12 amino acids. Sequenced with the Oncomine TCR Beta short-read assay was DNA taken from cultured CD4+ T cells. Genomic DNA was isolated from CD4+ T cells that had been cultured. TCRdb re-called the PCR reads through MiXCR, storing one row per CDR3 protein. This sample carries roughly 17,000 distinct CDR3 sequences, more than 20% of them seen once, and the ten largest clones take 7% to 8.5%. This record comes from a study of vaccination and CD4 T cells after COVID-19. Study details: Investigators took post-vaccine samples a median roughly 72 days after dose two, within a range of 14 to 241.

Treatment given: roughly 10-day PBMC culture with coronavirus spike peptide pools or control peptides (ViraFEST assay). Expansion of antigen-specific T cells with peptide pools by ViraFEST preceded sequencing of TCRs. Broader study findings: Only post-vaccination samples contained a median approximately 86% of the reactive clones in convalescent patients.

Material: cultured CD4+ T cells from blood. The J gene is TRBJ1-2, the V gene TRBV27, with D perhaps matching TRBD1 (5 bases). The TCR comes from a human donor with COVID-19. CDR3 region: CASSPGQGGYTF. CDR3 bases: TGTGCCAGCAGCCCGGGGCAAGGAGGCTACACCTTC.